This TCR beta chain was sequenced during a study of Graves' ophthalmopathy and Graves' hyperthyroidism. The germline CDR1 and CDR2 sequences are MNHEY and SVGEGT. J was trimmed by 6 bases and V by 6 bases; bases with no gene match: 9. This CDR3 spans 15 amino acids. RNA transcripts yielded amplified TCR beta CDR3 regions. RT-PCR was first run with HTBI primers, then multiplex PCR in a second round. One entry per CDR3 protein, called by TCRdb with MiXCR from the multiplex PCR reads. Altogether hundreds of thousands of distinct CDR3 sequences are present, more than 20% being singletons, with the ten largest covering 2.5% to 3%. This clonotype was seen at least ten times.

The receptor comes from a woman between 18 and 29 years old with stable Graves' hyperthyroidism. The sequenced sample consisted of peripheral blood. The V call is TRBV6-2 or TRBV6-3, the J call TRBJ1-5; 9 bases line up with TRBD1. Here the CDR3 reads CASSEMDRGSQPQHF. The CDR3 DNA sequence: TGTGCCAGCAGCGAGATGGACAGGGGAAGTCAGCCCCAGCATTTT.